The rows below give T cell receptor beta chains drawn from one sample of a study of T cells in Graves' hyperthyroidism and ophthalmopathy. TCRdb independently ran MiXCR on the multiplex PCR reads; one entry per CDR3 protein. The table includes hundreds of thousands of distinct CDR3 sequences, under 15% detected once. Sequencing was carried out using blood. Receptors originate from a woman aged 35 to 49 with Graves' ophthalmopathy. CDR3s include the opening cysteine and the closing phenylalanine or tryptophan. Fields, in order: J gene, clone size, CDR3 length, V gene, CDR3 protein. Clone size is given for some rows only: seen once, a few or many times, or a class if the clone is expanded.

>TRBJ2-5|many|15|TRBV9
CASSVGTGDSETQYF
>TRBJ2-7|NA|14|TRBV20-1
CSARVGQGAYEQYF
>TRBJ2-5|few|17|TRBV11-2
CASSLEPGLAFRSTQYF
>TRBJ2-4|few|19|TRBV11-2
CASSSPQGLTGGPSNIQYF
>TRBJ2-2|many|16|TRBV6-1
CASRPPGTGAAGELFF
>TRBJ2-7|many|14|TRBV19
CASSRGGQGYEQYF
>TRBJ1-6|many|16|TRBV2
CASSRGPSSYNSPLHF
>TRBJ2-7|many|13|TRBV12-5
CASGPRPNYEQYF
>TRBJ1-1|NA|14|TRBV14
CASSQPGRNTEAFF
>TRBJ1-2|many|14|TRBV2
CASRGGLTNYGYTF
>TRBJ2-7|many|14|TRBV30
CAWRPGGVRYEQYF
>TRBJ2-7|NA|15|TRBV30
CAWSGYRGPTNEQYF
>TRBJ1-2|few|15|TRBV5-1
CASSFEGALNYGYTF
>TRBJ1-3|many|12|TRBV10-3
CAISGGGNTIYF
>TRBJ2-7|NA|14|TRBV29-1
CSVARGQEGYEQYF
>TRBJ2-7|many|13|TRBV29-1
CSVEYRERNEQYF
>TRBJ1-1|many|15|TRBV12-3/TRBV12-4
CASSLWQGADTEAFF
>TRBJ2-7|NA|15|TRBV20-1
CSARPLAGGPYEQYF
>TRBJ2-5|once|16|TRBV4-2
CASSPDTSGGKETQYF
>TRBJ2-5|many|17|TRBV15
CATSRDGTGHGQETQYF
>TRBJ2-2|many|15|TRBV15
CATSTAGLAGGELFF
>TRBJ2-7|few|14|TRBV7-9
CASSKLAGPYEQYF
>TRBJ1-1|few|15|TRBV28
CATLPGQGAPAEAFF
>TRBJ2-5|once|15|TRBV7-9
CASSRIRDRFETQYF
>TRBJ2-2|few|15|TRBV11-3
CASSLDQLPTGELFF
>TRBJ2-7|many|11|TRBV28
CASLDNYEQYF
>TRBJ2-5|many|17|TRBV12-3/TRBV12-4
CASRGTSGRAWQETQYF
>TRBJ2-7|few|15|TRBV27
CASRLSSSPHYEQYF
>TRBJ1-1|few|14|TRBV4-3
CASSQDRVATEAFF
>TRBJ1-5|many|15|TRBV6-2/TRBV6-3
CASSSSQGAYQPQHF
>TRBJ1-1|NA|15|TRBV5-1
CASSAFEGVSTEAFF
>TRBJ1-1|many|15|TRBV5-5
CASSLFHTRNTEAFF
>TRBJ2-1|many|14|TRBV7-6
CASSPAGGIDEQFF
>TRBJ2-5|NA|16|TRBV4-1
CASSQDGVAGVETQYF